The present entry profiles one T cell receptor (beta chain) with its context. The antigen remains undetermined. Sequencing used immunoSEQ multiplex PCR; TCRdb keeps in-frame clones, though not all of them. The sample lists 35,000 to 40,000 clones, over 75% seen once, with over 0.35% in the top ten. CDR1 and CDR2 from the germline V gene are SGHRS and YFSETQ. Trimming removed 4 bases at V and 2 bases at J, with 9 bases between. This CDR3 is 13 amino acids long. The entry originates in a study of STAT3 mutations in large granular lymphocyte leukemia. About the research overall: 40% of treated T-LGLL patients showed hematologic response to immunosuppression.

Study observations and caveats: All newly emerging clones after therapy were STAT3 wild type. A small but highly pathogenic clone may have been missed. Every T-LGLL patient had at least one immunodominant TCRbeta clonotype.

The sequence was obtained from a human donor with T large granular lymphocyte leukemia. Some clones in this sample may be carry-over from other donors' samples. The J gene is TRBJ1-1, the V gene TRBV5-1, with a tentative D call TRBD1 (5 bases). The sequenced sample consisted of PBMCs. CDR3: CASSLWGNTEAFF. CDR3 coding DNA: TGCGCCAGCAGCCTATGGGGCAACACTGAAGCTTTCTTT.